Only a few counts were recorded for the clone carrying this T cell receptor (beta chain). This entry comes from a study of T cells in Graves' hyperthyroidism and ophthalmopathy. The investigators amplified TCR beta CDR3 regions from RNA transcripts. Carried out on the TCR CDR3, a first-round RT-PCR used the HTBI primer set. TCRdb redid the calling of the multiplex PCR reads with MiXCR, one entry per CDR3 protein. Of around 530,000 distinct CDR3 sequences listed, roughly 18% are singletons. Trimming removed 1 base from V and 5 bases from J, with 9 bases in between. This CDR3 is built from 13 residues. Germline V gene data show CDR1 as GTSNPN and CDR2 as SVGIG (reference sequence).

The sequenced material came from blood. The receptor's source is a woman between 18 and 30 years old with Graves' ophthalmopathy. The chain carries TRBV30 and TRBJ2-1; D not certain. DNA of the CDR3: TGTGCCTGGAGTGCCTCAAAAAACAATGAGCAGTTCTTC. It yields the protein CAWSASKNNEQFF.